The present T cell receptor beta chain was sequenced within a study of beta chain features in type 1 diabetes. The study, taken as a whole, reports: The study found moderately but significantly shorter TCRB CDR3s in all four CD4+ subsets of Type 1 diabetes patients. Patients showed naive, central memory and Treg TCRB repertoires that appeared more similar than those of healthy donors.

The isolated RNA, all of it, was reverse transcribed, so expressed TCRB transcripts were what got sequenced. Assay: immunoSEQ multiplex PCR; the TCRdb copy retains only in-frame clones and omits some. The sample lists around 600,000 clones; around an eighth were seen once. Regarding this clone: Its antigen remains unknown.

Between the trimmed V and J ends, which lost 6 bases and 0 bases, there was a span of 11 bases. Germline V CDR1 and CDR2: SGHTA, FQGNSA. The CDR3 has 15 residues. Every single donor gave one heparinised blood draw, and these averaged about 116 mL. The sequenced material came from naive CD4+ T cells from blood. The chain has TRBV7-2 and TRBJ1-4; D perhaps matches TRBD1 (6 bases). This clonotype originated in a man between 25 and 39 years old with type 1 diabetes. The CDR3 DNA is TGTGCCAGCAGTAGACAGGTCACAACTAATGAAAAACTGTTTTTT. Residues: CASSRQVTTNEKLFF. The full variable domain, rest sourced from reference TRBV7-2 and TRBJ1-4, is GAGVSQSPSNKVTEKGKDVELRCDPISGHTALYWYRQSLGQGLEFLIYFQGNSAPDKSGLPSDRFSAERTGGSVSTLTIQRTQQEDSAVYLCASSRQVTTNEKLFFGSGTQLSVL.